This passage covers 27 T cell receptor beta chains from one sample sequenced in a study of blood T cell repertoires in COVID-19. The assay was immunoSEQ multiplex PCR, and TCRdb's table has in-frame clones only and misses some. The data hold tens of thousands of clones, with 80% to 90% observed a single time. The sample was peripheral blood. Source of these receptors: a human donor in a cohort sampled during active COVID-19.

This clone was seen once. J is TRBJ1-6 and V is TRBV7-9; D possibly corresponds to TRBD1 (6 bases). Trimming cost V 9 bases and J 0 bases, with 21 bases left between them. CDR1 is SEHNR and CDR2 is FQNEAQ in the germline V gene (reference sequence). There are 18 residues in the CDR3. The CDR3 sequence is CASSRDISSSSYNSPLHF. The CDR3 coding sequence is TGTGCCAGTTCCCGGGACATTTCCTCGAGCTCCTATAATTCACCCCTCCACTTT.

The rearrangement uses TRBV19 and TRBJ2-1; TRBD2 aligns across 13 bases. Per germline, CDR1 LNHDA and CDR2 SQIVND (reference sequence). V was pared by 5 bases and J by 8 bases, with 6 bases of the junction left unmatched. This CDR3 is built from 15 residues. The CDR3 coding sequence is TGTGCCAGTAGTTCACGGACTAGCGGGAGCTATGAGCAGTTCTTC. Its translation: CASSSRTSGSYEQFF.

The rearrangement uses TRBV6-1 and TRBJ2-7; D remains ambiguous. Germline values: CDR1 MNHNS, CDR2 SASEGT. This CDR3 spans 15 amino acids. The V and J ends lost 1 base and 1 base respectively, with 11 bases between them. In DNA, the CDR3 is TGTGCCAGCAGTGAAGGCACAGCAAGTTCCTACGAGCAGTACTTC. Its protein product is CASSEGTASSYEQYF.

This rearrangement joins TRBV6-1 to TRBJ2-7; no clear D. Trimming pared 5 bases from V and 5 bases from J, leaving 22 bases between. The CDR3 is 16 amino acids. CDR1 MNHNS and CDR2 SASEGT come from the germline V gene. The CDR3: CASSKVPGSVSDEQYF. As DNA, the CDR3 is TGTGCCAGCAGTAAAGTTCCCGGGTCCGTTTCAGACGAGCAGTACTTC.

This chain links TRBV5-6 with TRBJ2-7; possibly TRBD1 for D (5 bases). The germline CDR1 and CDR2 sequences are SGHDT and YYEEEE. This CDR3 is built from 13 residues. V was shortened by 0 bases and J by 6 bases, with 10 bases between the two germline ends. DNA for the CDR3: TGTGCCAGCAGCTTGGGGGCGACAGCCGAGCAGTACTTC. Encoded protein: CASSLGATAEQYF.

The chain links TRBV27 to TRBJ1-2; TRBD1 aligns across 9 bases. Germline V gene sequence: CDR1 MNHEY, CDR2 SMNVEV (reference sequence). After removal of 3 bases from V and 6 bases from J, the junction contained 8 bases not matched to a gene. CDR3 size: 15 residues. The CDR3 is CASSFDYRGRDGYTF. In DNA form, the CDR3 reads TGTGCCAGCAGTTTTGATTACAGGGGGCGGGATGGCTACACCTTC.

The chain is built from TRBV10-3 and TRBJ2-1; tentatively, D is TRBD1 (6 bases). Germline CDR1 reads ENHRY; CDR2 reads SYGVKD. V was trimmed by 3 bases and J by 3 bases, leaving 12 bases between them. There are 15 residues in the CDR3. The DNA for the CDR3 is TGTGCCATCAGTGACCTGGGGGCCCGCTACAATGAGCAGTTCTTC. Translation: CAISDLGARYNEQFF.

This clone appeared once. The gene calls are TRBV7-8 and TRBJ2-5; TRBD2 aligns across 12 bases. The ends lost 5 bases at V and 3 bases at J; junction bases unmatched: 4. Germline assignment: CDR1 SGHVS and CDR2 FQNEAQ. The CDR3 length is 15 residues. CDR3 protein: CASSDPSGGEETQYF. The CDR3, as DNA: TGTGCCAGCAGCGACCCTAGCGGGGGGGAAGAGACCCAGTACTTC. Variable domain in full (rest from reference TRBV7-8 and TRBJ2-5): GAGVSQSPRYKVAKRGQDVALRCDPISGHVSLFWYQQALGQGPEFLTYFQNEAQLDKSGLPSDRFFAERPEGSVSTLKIQRTQQEDSAVYLCASSDPSGGEETQYFGPGTRLLVL.

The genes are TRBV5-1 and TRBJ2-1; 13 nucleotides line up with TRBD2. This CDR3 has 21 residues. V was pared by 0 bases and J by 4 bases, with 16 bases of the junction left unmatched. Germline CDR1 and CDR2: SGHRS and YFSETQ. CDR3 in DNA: TGCGCCAGCAGCTTGGCCTCTTCAGGGTGGGGACTAGCGGGATCTTACAATGAGCAGTTCTTC. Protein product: CASSLASSGWGLAGSYNEQFF. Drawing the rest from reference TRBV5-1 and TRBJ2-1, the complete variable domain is KAGVTQTPRYLIKTRGQQVTLSCSPISGHRSVSWYQQTPGQGLQFLFEYFSETQRNKGNFPGRFSGRQFSNSRSEMNVSTLELGDSALYLCASSLASSGWGLAGSYNEQFFGPGTRLTVL.

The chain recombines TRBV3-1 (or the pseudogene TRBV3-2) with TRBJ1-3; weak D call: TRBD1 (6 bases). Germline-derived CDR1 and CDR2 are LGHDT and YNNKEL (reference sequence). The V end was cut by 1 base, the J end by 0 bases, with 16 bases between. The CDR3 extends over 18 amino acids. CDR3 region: CASSQVIRQASSGNTIYF. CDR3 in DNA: TGTGCCAGCAGCCAAGTTATTCGACAGGCCTCCTCTGGAAACACCATATATTTT.

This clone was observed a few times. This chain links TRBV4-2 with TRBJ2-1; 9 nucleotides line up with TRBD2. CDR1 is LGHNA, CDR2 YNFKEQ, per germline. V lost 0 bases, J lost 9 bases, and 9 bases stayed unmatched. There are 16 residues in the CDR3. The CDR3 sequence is CASSQEGGRAGGEQFF. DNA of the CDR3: TGTGCCAGCAGCCAAGAGGGCGGGAGGGCCGGAGGTGAGCAGTTCTTC.

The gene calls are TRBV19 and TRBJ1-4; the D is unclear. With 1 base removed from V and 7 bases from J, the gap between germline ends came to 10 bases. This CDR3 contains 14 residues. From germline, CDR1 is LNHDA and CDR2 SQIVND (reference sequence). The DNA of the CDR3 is TGTGCCAGTAGTATAGGGGAGGGCTCTGAAAAACTGTTTTTT. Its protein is CASSIGEGSEKLFF.

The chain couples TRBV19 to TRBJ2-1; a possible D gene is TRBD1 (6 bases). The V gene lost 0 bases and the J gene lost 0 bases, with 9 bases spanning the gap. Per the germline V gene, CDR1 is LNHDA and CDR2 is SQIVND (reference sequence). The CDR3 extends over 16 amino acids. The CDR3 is CASSIDDRSSYNEQFF. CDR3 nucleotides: TGTGCCAGTAGTATAGACGACAGGAGCTCCTACAATGAGCAGTTCTTC.

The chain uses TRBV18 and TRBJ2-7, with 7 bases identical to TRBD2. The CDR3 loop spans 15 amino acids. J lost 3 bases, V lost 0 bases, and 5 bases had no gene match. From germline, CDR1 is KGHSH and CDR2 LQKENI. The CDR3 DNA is TGTGCCAGCTCACCACCAGGGACGGGAGGCTACGAGCAGTACTTC. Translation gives CASSPPGTGGYEQYF.

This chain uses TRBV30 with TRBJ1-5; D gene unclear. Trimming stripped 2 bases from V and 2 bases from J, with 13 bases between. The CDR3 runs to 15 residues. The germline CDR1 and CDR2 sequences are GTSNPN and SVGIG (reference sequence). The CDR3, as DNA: TGTGCCTGGAGTTTCGGGAACAGAGGCAATCAGCCCCAGCATTTT. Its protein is CAWSFGNRGNQPQHF.

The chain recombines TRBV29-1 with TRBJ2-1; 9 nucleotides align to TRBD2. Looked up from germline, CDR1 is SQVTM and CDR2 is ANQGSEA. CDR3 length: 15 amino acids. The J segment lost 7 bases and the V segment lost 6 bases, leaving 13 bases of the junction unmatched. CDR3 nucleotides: TGCAGCGTATCAGCGGGAGGTCCCGGAGGGAATGAGCAGTTCTTC. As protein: CSVSAGGPGGNEQFF.

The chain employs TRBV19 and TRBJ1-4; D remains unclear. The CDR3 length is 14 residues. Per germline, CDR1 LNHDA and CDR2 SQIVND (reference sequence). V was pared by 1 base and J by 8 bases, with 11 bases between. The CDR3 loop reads CASSIGSEGEKLFF. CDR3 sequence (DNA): TGTGCCAGTAGTATAGGGTCAGAGGGCGAAAAACTGTTTTTT.

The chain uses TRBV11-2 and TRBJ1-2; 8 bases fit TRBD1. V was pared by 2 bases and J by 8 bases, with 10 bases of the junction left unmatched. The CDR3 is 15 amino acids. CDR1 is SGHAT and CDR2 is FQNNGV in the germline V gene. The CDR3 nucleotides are TGTGCCAGCAGCTTATCTGGACAGGGCCTCGGAGGCTACACCTTC. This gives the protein CASSLSGQGLGGYTF. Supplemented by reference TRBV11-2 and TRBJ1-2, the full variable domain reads EAGVAQSPRYKIIEKRQSVAFWCNPISGHATLYWYQQILGQGPKLLIQFQNNGVVDDSQLPKDRFSAERLKGVDSTLKIQPAKLEDSAVYLCASSLSGQGLGGYTFGSGTRLTVV.

This chain's CDR3 is CASSIRTGNTEAFF. The CDR3 bases are TGTGCCAGCAGCATCCGGACAGGGAACACTGAAGCTTTCTTT. The chain uses TRBV7-2 and TRBJ1-1; 7 bases agree with TRBD1. The CDR3 spans 14 residues. With 5 bases clipped from V and 1 base from J, the junction kept 4 bases outside the gene matches. Germline assignment: CDR1 SGHTA and CDR2 FQGNSA.

The CDR3 DNA reads as TGTGCCAGCAGTCGACAGGGGAACGAGCAGTACTTC. Its protein is CASSRQGNEQYF. This chain joins TRBV27 and TRBJ2-7, with 8 bases lining up with TRBD1. Germline CDR1 reads MNHEY; CDR2 reads SMNVEV (reference sequence). The V gene end was trimmed by 5 bases and the J gene end by 5 bases; junction bases not matched to a gene: 2. The CDR3 runs 12 residues.

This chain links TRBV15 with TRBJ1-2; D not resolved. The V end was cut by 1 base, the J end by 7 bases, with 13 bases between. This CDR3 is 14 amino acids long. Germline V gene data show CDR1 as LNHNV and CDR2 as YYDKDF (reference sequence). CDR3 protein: CATSRVGEAAGYTF. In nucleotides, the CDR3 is TGTGCCACCAGCAGAGTAGGCGAAGCGGCTGGCTACACCTTC.

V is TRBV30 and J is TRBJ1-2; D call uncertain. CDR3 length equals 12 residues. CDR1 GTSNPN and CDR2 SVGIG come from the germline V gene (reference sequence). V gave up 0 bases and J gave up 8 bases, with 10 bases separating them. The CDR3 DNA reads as TGTGCCTGGAGTGTACTTGGTCCGGGCTACACCTTC. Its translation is CAWSVLGPGYTF.

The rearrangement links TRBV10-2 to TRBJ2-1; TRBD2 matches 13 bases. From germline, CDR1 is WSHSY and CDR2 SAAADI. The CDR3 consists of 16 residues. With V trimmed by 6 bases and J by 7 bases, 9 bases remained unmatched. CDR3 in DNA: TGCGCCAGCAGCCCTGCCCGGACTAGCGGGAGTAATGAGCAGTTCTTC. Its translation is CASSPARTSGSNEQFF.

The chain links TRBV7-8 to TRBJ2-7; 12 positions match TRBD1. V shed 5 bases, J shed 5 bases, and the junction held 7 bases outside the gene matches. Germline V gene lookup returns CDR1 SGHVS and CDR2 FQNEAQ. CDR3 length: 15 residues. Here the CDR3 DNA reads TGTGCCAGCAGCGTCGCCGGGACAGGGGGCCACGAGCAGTACTTC. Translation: CASSVAGTGGHEQYF.

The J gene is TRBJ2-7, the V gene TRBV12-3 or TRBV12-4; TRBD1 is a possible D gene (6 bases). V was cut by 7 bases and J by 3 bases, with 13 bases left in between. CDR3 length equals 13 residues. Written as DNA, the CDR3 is TGTGCCAGCACCATCGGACAGTTCTACGAGCAGTACTTC. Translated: CASTIGQFYEQYF.

The CDR3 DNA sequence: TGCGCCAGCAGCTCTCAACCGGGACATAGGGATGAGCAGTTCTTC. Protein sequence: CASSSQPGHRDEQFF. The chain uses TRBV5-1 and TRBJ2-1; tentative D call: TRBD1 (6 bases). Germline-derived CDR1 and CDR2 are SGHRS and YFSETQ. The CDR3 is 15 amino acids. Trimming shortened V by 3 bases and J by 8 bases, and 18 bases separated the two germline ends.

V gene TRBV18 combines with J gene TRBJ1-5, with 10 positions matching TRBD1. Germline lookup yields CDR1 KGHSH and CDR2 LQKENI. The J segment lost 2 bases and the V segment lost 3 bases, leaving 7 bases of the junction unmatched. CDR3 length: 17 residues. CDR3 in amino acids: CASSPGDRGQGNQPQHF. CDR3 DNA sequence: TGTGCCAGCTCACCGGGAGACAGGGGGCAGGGCAATCAGCCCCAGCATTTT.